This T cell receptor beta chain comes out of a study of OX40 agonist ivuxolimab in advanced cancers. Across the study: People who had prior anti-PD-1, anti-PD-L1 or anti-CTLA-4 therapy could take part, and roughly 44% had some.

This CDR3 has 14 residues. V lost 8 bases and J lost 4, with 17 bases in between. Germline V gene sequence: CDR1 SGHTA, CDR2 FQGNSA. The data were produced by immunoSEQ multiplex PCR, yet TCRdb's version contains in-frame clones alone and is incomplete. The repertoire includes 72,000 or so clones, approximately 84% of them detected once, and roughly 4.7% sits in the top ten. This rearrangement joins TRBV7-2 to TRBJ1-1, with a tentative D call TRBD1 (5 bases). Sequencing was performed on CD4+ or CD8+ T cells sorted from blood, taken in a trial of the OX40 agonist ivuxolimab. The receptor's source is an adult with an advanced solid tumor such as melanoma, head and neck, liver or kidney cancer. The CDR3 is CASRGAGGGTEAFF. In DNA, the CDR3 is TGTGCCAGCCGCGGAGCCGGGGGGGGCACTGAAGCTTTCTTT.